These 18 T cell receptor beta chains originate from one sample sequenced in a study of T cell repertoires and Cas9 in healthy adults. Assay used: immunoSEQ multiplex PCR; TCRdb lists only in-frame clones, some missing. The table has more than 20,000 clones, just under 95% seen once. Specimen: CD4+ effector T cells (CD127+, CD25-, CD137-, CD154-) from PBMCs; culture status not recorded. These TCRs come from a human donor in good health.

In regard to this clone: Other DNA sequences of this sample code for an identical CDR3. The gene calls are TRBV18 and TRBJ1-5; TRBD1 aligns across 8 bases. The CDR3 totals 13 residues. V lost 3 bases to trimming and J lost 6 bases; unmatched junction nucleotides: 1. Germline CDR1 reads KGHSH; CDR2 reads LQKENI. The CDR3 bases are TGTGCCAGCTCACCCGGACAGGGTCAGCCCCAGCATTTT. This codes for CASSPGQGQPQHF.

The chain combines TRBV7-2 with TRBJ1-2, with D possibly being TRBD1 (5 bases). V was cut by 2 bases and J by 2 bases, with 6 bases left in between. Germline CDR1 reads SGHTA; CDR2 reads FQGNSA. This CDR3 is built from 13 residues. The chain's CDR3 is CASSLPGNYGYTF. For the CDR3, the DNA is TGTGCCAGCAGCTTACCAGGGAACTATGGCTACACCTTC.

The chain joins TRBV27 to TRBJ1-2; 7 nucleotides match TRBD1. V shed 6 bases and J 8 bases; nucleotides not matched to a gene: 9. The germline CDR1 and CDR2 sequences are MNHEY and SMNVEV (reference sequence). There are 13 residues in the CDR3. The CDR3 is CASSPTGLGGYTF. The DNA for the CDR3 is TGTGCCAGCAGCCCGACAGGGTTGGGGGGCTACACCTTC.

The chain joins TRBV5-1 to TRBJ1-2, with D possibly matching TRBD1 (6 bases). The ends were cut back, 4 bases at V and 8 bases at J, with 12 bases in the middle. The CDR3 extends over 12 amino acids. Germline CDR1 and CDR2: SGHRS and YFSETQ. Written as DNA, the CDR3 is TGCGCCAGCAGCGTCAGTCAGGGGGGCTACACCTTC. This sequence encodes CASSVSQGGYTF.

V gene TRBV7-9 combines with J gene TRBJ2-5; the D gene is possibly TRBD2 (5 bases). Germline lookup yields CDR1 SEHNR and CDR2 FQNEAQ (reference sequence). The V end lost 5 bases, the J end lost 7 bases, and 17 bases lay between the germline ends. CDR3 length: 14 amino acids. This CDR3 reads CASSDIRARGTQYF. CDR3 DNA sequence: TGTGCCAGCAGCGATATTCGGGCCCGGGGGACCCAGTACTTC.

CDR3 region: CASSPGLAGTIQETQYF. The CDR3 DNA reads TGTGCCAGCAGCCCGGGACTAGCGGGGACAATCCAAGAGACCCAGTACTTC. The chain carries TRBV5-4 and TRBJ2-5, with 13 bases identical to TRBD2. From germline, CDR1 is SGHNT and CDR2 YYREEE (reference sequence). Losses at the gene ends were 4 bases for V and 1 base for J; bases not matched to a gene: 7. This CDR3 comprises 17 residues.

This chain links TRBV30 with TRBJ2-7; TRBD1 agrees at 9 bases. The CDR3 runs to 16 residues. Germline V CDR1 and CDR2: GTSNPN, SVGIG (reference sequence). Germline trimming cut 1 base from V and 0 bases from J; bases unmatched to any gene: 7. CDR3 residues: CAWSGTRTGDSYEQYF. The CDR3, as DNA: TGTGCCTGGAGTGGTACCCGGACAGGGGACTCCTACGAGCAGTACTTC.

As to this clone: This same CDR3 is encoded by further DNA sequences in the sample. The genes are TRBV7-2 and TRBJ2-6, with D hard to call. V was clipped by 6 bases and J by 0 bases, with 9 bases between them. CDR3 length equals 15 residues. From germline, CDR1 is SGHTA and CDR2 FQGNSA. CDR3 nucleotide sequence: TGTGCCAGCAGTAATCGGGCCTCTGGGGCCAACGTCCTGACTTTC. Protein sequence: CASSNRASGANVLTF.

This rearrangement joins TRBV7-9 to TRBJ1-5; D uncertain. Germline lookup yields CDR1 SEHNR and CDR2 FQNEAQ (reference sequence). The ends were cut back, 1 base at V and 7 bases at J, with 8 bases in the middle. The CDR3 extends over 13 amino acids. The CDR3 loop is CASSLVNSQPQHF. CDR3 sequence (DNA): TGTGCCAGCAGCTTAGTGAACAGCCAGCCCCAGCATTTT.

This clone came up once. This sequence joins TRBV7-8 and TRBJ2-1, with TRBD2 matching 8 bases. Per the germline V gene, CDR1 is SGHVS and CDR2 is FQNEAQ. The CDR3 totals 12 residues. With V trimmed by 6 bases and J by 9 bases, 4 bases remained unmatched. CDR3 region: CASSRTSSEQFF. As DNA, the CDR3 is TGTGCCAGCAGTAGGACTAGCAGTGAGCAGTTCTTC.

The chain combines TRBV4-1 with TRBJ2-7; 7 nucleotides match TRBD2. This CDR3 is built from 14 residues. Germline CDR1 and CDR2: MGHRA and YSYEKL. V lost 2 bases to trimming and J lost 9 bases; unmatched junction nucleotides: 10. The CDR3 bases are TGCGCCAGCAGCCAAACCGGCGGGAGAGGTGTGCAGTACGTC. Translating it yields CASSQTGGRGVQYV.

The genes are TRBV5-1 and TRBJ2-2; 10 bases line up with TRBD2. The CDR3 spans 16 residues. The V gene's germline CDR1 is SGHRS and CDR2 YFSETQ. V shed 2 bases and J 5 bases; nucleotides not matched to a gene: 6. The CDR3 here is CASSFELAGVTGELFF. CDR3 coding DNA: TGCGCCAGCAGCTTTGAGCTAGCGGGAGTAACCGGGGAGCTGTTTTTT.

The gene calls are TRBV6-5 and TRBJ1-3; TRBD1 might be the D (5 bases). Germline CDR1 reads MNHEY; CDR2 reads SVGAGI. This CDR3 spans 14 amino acids. Trimming pared 7 bases from V and 4 bases from J, leaving 14 bases between. CDR3 nucleotide sequence: TGTGCCAGCATTCCACCAGGGCACGGAAACACCATATATTTT. Translated, it gives CASIPPGHGNTIYF.

V is TRBV16 and J is TRBJ2-3; 14 bases are a match to TRBD2. Losses at the gene ends were 4 bases for V and 3 bases for J; bases not matched to a gene: 9. CDR1 is KGHSY and CDR2 is FQNENV in the germline V gene. CDR3 size: 18 residues. The CDR3 sequence is CASSRTGTSGGRTDTQYF. The CDR3, as DNA: TGTGCCAGCAGCCGCACCGGGACTAGCGGGGGAAGAACAGATACGCAGTATTTT.

This clone was detected only once. The V gene is TRBV7-2, the J gene TRBJ2-7; D is unclear. Germline CDR1 is SGHTA and CDR2 is FQGNSA. This CDR3 is built from 11 residues. The V gene lost 5 bases and the J gene lost 0 bases, with 2 bases spanning the gap. CDR3 in amino acids: CASSHSYEQYF. CDR3 DNA sequence: TGTGCCAGCAGCCACTCCTACGAGCAGTACTTC.

DNA for the CDR3: TGTGCCAGCAGCTTGGATCCAGGGGCCTACGAGCAGTACTTC. This encodes CASSLDPGAYEQYF. This sequence joins TRBV5-8 and TRBJ2-7, with D possibly TRBD1 on 6 matching bases. V shed 0 bases and J shed 2 bases, with 9 bases lying between them. CDR1 SGHTS and CDR2 YDEGEE come from the germline V gene. CDR3 length: 14 residues.

The V call is TRBV11-3, the J call TRBJ2-3; 7 bases match TRBD1. The V gene's germline CDR1 is SGHNT and CDR2 YENEEA. CDR3 length equals 17 residues. Trimming took 5 bases from V and 1 from J; bases not matched to a gene: 12. The DNA of the CDR3 is TGTGCCAGCAGCCAGACCGGGACAGTTCGGGGCACAGATACGCAGTATTTT. Residues: CASSQTGTVRGTDTQYF. Full variable domain (remainder filled in from reference TRBV11-3 and TRBJ2-3): EAGVVQSPRYKIIEKKQPVAFWCNPISGHNTLYWYLQNLGQGPELLIRYENEEAVDDSQLPKDRFSAERLKGVDSTLKIQPAELGDSAVYLCASSQTGTVRGTDTQYFGPGTRLTVL.

The chain recombines TRBV11-2 with TRBJ2-1, with unresolved D. Germline V gene sequence: CDR1 SGHAT, CDR2 FQNNGV. CDR3 size: 18 residues. V was shortened by 3 bases and J by 5 bases, with 23 bases between the two germline ends. CDR3 residues: CASSFAQGKLIVNNEQFF. CDR3 in DNA: TGTGCCAGCAGCTTCGCCCAAGGGAAGCTTATCGTAAACAATGAGCAGTTCTTC.